This T cell receptor beta chain was documented in a study of vaccination and CD4 T cells after COVID-19. An Oncomine TCR Beta short-read assay was used to sequence the DNA from cultured CD4+ T cells. In TCRdb, the PCR reads were re-called with MiXCR into one record per CDR3 protein. In the table there are 9,000 to 15,000 distinct CDR3 sequences, about 50% of which are singletons. Specified treatment: roughly nine-day PBMC culture with coronavirus spike peptide pools or control peptides (ViraFEST assay). Positive PCR dates spanned March to December 2020, predating US Alpha, Beta and Delta variants. The sample holds one count of this clonotype. Antigen: not known. Study-level findings and limits: Among those convalescent, a median approximately 87% of reactive clones emerged solely post-vaccination.

The CDR3 consists of 16 residues. CDR1 is MGHRA and CDR2 is YSYEKL in the germline V gene. The V gene lost 4 bases and the J gene lost 2 bases, with 17 bases spanning the gap. The sequenced material came from CD4+ T cells from blood, cultured in vitro. The clonotype comes from a human donor who had recovered from COVID-19. V is TRBV4-1 and J is TRBJ1-1; D is undetermined. The chain's CDR3 is CASSRLSWSGNTEAFF. CDR3 DNA: TGCGCCAGCAGCCGCCTCTCCTGGTCAGGTAACACTGAAGCTTTCTTT.